This T cell receptor (beta chain) is drawn from a study of T-cell memory formation after mild COVID-19. Study-wide findings and caveats: Researchers found some responding clones in pre-infection memory, a sign that cross-reactive memory joined. Among CD4+ contracting clones, most were CM and EM, and CD8+ ones EMRA. From day 15 to 85, contracting clones were balanced between CD4 and CD8, whereas later expanders leaned toward CD4+.

This clonotype turned up a few times. Its antigen is still unknown. The CDR3 sequence is 13 residues long. Trimming removed 6 bases from V and 1 base from J; junction bases left unmatched: 1. Germline CDR1 is SNHLY and CDR2 is FYNNEI. Sample barcodes and UMIs were carried by the TCR alpha and TCR beta cDNA libraries that 5'RACE generated with constant-segment primers. TCRdb analysed the 5' RACE reads with MiXCR anew, one entry per CDR3 protein. This sample has around 450,000 distinct CDR3 sequences, with 24% found just once. This chain uses TRBV2 with TRBJ1-1; 8 bases fit TRBD1. Sequenced sample: PBMCs or a T cell subset sorted from them (not recorded which). This sequence originates from an adult woman who had mild COVID-19 (a few samples of this study predate the infection). Cell type and time point are not known. The CDR3 spells CASRTGGNTEAFF. CDR3 DNA: TGTGCCAGCAGAACAGGGGGGAACACTGAAGCTTTCTTT. Together with reference TRBV2 and TRBJ1-1, the CDR3 gives the full variable domain: EPEVTQTPSHQVTQMGQEVILRCVPISNHLYFYWYRQILGQKVEFLVSFYNNEISEKSEIFDDQFSVERPDGSNFTLKIRSTKLEDSAMYFCASRTGGNTEAFFGQGTRLTVV.